Described below is a single T cell receptor (beta chain) sequence and its context. This clonotype was counted a few times. Its target antigen remains unknown. Within one base of it there is no much larger clone, and no base qualities were kept. These data originate in a study of T cells after yellow fever vaccination (dated by TCRdb to between 2018 and 2021). Concerning the study at large: The SMART-Seq v4 Ultra Low Input RNA kit was used to prepare libraries from fractions with low cell numbers. Bulk TCR alpha and beta repertoires were sequenced longitudinally to track T-cell clones before and after primary and booster YFV17D yellow fever vaccination. The cohort comprised two healthy male donors, one aged 18 to 30 and one aged 30 to 40 years. Bulk PBMC replicates and cell subsets were isolated from blood drawn at multiple timepoints before and after both primary and secondary immunization. Study-level results and caveats: Because abundant contaminating clonotypes from the bulk population could be contained in FACS-sorted repertoires, computational filtering was required. A small fraction of clonotypes appeared in both the CD4 and CD8 compartments, likely as a result of convergent recombination. After the booster, most of the clones that had expanded following primary vaccination were detected again (around 95% of CD4 and around 88% of CD8), which suggests that memory was broadly maintained. The secondary T-cell response was weaker than the primary response but faster, peaking on day 5 instead of day 15. Because only a couple of donors were included in the study, the extent to which the findings can be generalized is limited.

TCR cDNA was synthesized by 5'RACE template switching, through which a universal primer site and unique molecular identifiers were introduced. Priming of cDNA synthesis was performed from both the TCR alpha and TCR beta constant segments. Library amplification used two PCR steps, and the second PCR step added sample barcodes and sequencing adapters. Sequencing of the libraries was done on either Illumina HiSeq 2500 (2x100 bp) or NovaSeq (2x150 bp). The study's own analysis went as follows. MIGEC handled demultiplexing of reads and collapsing into UMI consensus sequences, while MiXCR performed V(D)J alignment. Vaccine-responding clonotypes were defined with edgeR using replicate PBMC samples, requiring FDR below 0.01 and a log2 fold change above 5 up to day 15. Bulk clonotypes were assigned CD4 or CD8 identity according to which sequenced CD4 or CD8 repertoire held them at higher abundance. TCRdb ran its own pipeline on the public reads, namely fastp trimming at Q25 and MiXCR clone calling, and kept in-frame beta chains. Entries that share a CDR3 protein sequence are merged under the most common genes and DNA. The V and J calls reflect TCRdb's pipeline rather than the authors' work. Present in this sample are 450,000 to 650,000 distinct CDR3 sequences, roughly 12% of which were seen just once. Jointly, the top ten make up over 12% of the sample.

This specimen's treatment or condition label, interpreted: live attenuated yellow fever vaccine strain. At each blood-draw timepoint, two biological replicates of bulk PBMCs were obtained. PBMCs were isolated from peripheral blood using a standard Ficoll-Paque protocol. TriZol was used to extract RNA from bulk PBMCs, from CD4 and CD8 fractions, and from dextramer-positive and dextramer-negative fractions. Relative to germline, V is missing 1 base and J is missing 3 bases, with 6 bases of the junction outside any gene match. CDR1 SGHDN and CDR2 FVKESK are derived from the germline V gene. From the cysteine up to the phenylalanine, the CDR3 has a length of 16 residues. Just CDR3 DNA is preserved here, 48 bases in frame from base 1.

This TCR came from a man aged 30-40 years who received the YFV17D yellow fever vaccine. The chain links TRBV14 with TRBJ2-7; 10 bases in the junction line up with TRBD2. The sequencing used PBMCs, collected on the day of the yellow fever booster vaccination. The DNA sequence follows: TGTGCCAGCAGCCAAGGGCTAGCGGGAGCGCTCTACGAGCAGTACTTC. The encoded protein is CASSQGLAGALYEQYF.